The 2 T cell receptor beta chains reported below all come from one sample, sequenced in a study of blood T cell repertoires in COVID-19. Measured with immunoSEQ multiplex PCR; TCRdb has only the in-frame clones, and not every one. The sample has 210,000 or so clones, around 89% seen once. Sequenced sample: peripheral blood. These receptors were collected from a man aged 25 to 40 with COVID-19, enrolled during active disease.

The chain employs TRBV18 and TRBJ1-6, with 10 bases lining up with TRBD1. Per the germline V gene, CDR1 is KGHSH and CDR2 is LQKENI. The CDR3 loop spans 15 amino acids. J lost 10 bases, V lost 3 bases, and 6 bases had no gene match. CDR3 sequence (DNA): TGTGCCAGCTCACCTTCCGGGACAGGGGAGTCACCCCTCCACTTT. This translates into CASSPSGTGESPLHF.

The gene calls are TRBV2 and TRBJ2-4; weak D call: TRBD2 (6 bases). Germline CDR1 reads SNHLY; CDR2 reads FYNNEI. With 3 bases removed from V and 0 bases from J, the gap between germline ends came to 9 bases. CDR3 length equals 15 residues. The CDR3 DNA reads as TGTGCCAGCAGTGAGGGGGGAATAGCCAAAAACATTCAGTACTTC. Its protein product is CASSEGGIAKNIQYF.